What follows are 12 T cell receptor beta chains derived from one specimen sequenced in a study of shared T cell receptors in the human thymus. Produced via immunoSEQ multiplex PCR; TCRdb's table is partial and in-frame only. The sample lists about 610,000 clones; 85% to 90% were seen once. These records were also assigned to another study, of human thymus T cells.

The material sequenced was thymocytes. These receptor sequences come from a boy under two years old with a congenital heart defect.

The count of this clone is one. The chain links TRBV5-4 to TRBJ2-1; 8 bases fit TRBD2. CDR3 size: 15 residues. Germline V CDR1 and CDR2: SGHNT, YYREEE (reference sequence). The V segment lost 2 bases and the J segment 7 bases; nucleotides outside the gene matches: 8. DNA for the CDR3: TGTGCCAGCAGCTTAGCCGGGACTAGTACGAATGAGCAGTTCTTC. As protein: CASSLAGTSTNEQFF.

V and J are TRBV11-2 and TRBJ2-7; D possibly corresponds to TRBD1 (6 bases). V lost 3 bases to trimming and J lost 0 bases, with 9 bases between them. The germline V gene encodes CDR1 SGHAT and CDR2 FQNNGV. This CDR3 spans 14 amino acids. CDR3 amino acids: CASSLGASSYEQYF. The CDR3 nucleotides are TGTGCCAGCAGCTTGGGGGCCAGCTCCTACGAGCAGTACTTC.

The CDR3 nucleotides are TGTGCCAGCAGCTCCCGGGTTAAAGGAGGGGGGGGCTACGAGCAGTACTTC. It specifies CASSSRVKGGGGYEQYF. The chain links TRBV11-1 to TRBJ2-7; weak D call: TRBD2 (7 bases). V lost 4 bases, J lost 3 bases, and 22 bases lay in between. CDR1 SGHAT and CDR2 FQDESV come from the germline V gene (reference sequence). The CDR3 is made up of 17 amino acids.

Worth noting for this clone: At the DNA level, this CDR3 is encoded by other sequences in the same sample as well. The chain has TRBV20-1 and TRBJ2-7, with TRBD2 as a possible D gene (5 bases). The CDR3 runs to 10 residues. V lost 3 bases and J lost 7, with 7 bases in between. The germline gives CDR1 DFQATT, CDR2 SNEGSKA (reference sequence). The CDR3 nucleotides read TGCAGTGCTAGCCGGAGGGAGCAGTACTTC. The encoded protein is CSASRREQYF.

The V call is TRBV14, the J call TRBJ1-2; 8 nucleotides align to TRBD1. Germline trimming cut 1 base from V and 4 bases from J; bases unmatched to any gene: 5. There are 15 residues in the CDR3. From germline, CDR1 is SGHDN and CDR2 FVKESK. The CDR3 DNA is TGTGCCAGCAGCCAAGGGACAGGGTACGGCTATGGCTACACCTTC. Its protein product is CASSQGTGYGYGYTF.

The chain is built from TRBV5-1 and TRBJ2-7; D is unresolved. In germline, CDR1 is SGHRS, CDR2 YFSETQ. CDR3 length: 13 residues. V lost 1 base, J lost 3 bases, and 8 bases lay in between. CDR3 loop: CASSLSIGYEQYF. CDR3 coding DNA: TGCGCCAGCAGCTTGTCAATCGGCTACGAGCAGTACTTC.

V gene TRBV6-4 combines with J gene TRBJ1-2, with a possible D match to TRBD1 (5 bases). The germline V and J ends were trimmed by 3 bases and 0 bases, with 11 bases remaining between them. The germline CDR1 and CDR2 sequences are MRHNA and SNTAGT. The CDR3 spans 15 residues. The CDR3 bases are TGTGCCAGCAGTGATGGGCAGGGCCCTAACTATGGCTACACCTTC. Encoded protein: CASSDGQGPNYGYTF.

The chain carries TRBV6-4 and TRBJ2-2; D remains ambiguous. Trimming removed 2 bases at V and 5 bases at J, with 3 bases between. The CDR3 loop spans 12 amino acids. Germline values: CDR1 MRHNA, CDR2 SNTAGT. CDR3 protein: CASSDQTGELFF. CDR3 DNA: TGTGCCAGCAGTGACCAGACCGGGGAGCTGTTTTTT.

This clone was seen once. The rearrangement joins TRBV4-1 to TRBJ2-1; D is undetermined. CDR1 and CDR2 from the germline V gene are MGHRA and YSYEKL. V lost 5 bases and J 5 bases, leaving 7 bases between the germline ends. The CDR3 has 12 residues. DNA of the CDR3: TGCGCCAGCAGCTCACAAAACAATGAGCAGTTCTTC. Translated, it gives CASSSQNNEQFF.

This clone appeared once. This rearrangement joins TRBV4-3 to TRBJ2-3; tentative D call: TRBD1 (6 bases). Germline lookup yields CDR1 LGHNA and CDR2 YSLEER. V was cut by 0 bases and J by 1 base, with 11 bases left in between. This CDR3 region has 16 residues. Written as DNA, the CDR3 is TGCGCCAGCAGCCAAGAGGGGGCAGTGGGCACAGATACGCAGTATTTT. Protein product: CASSQEGAVGTDTQYF.

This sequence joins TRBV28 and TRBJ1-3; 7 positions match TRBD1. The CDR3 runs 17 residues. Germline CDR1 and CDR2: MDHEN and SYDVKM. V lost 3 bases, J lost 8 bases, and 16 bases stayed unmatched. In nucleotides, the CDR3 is TGTGCCAGCAGTTTCCACTCAGCAGACAGGGAGTGCGACACCATATATTTT. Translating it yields CASSFHSADRECDTIYF.

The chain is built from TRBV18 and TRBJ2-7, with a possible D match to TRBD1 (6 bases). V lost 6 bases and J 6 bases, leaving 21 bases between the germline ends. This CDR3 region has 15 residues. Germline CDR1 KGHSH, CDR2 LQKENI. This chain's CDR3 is CASSPNPGVTTEQYF. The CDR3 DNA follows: TGTGCCAGCTCTCCAAATCCAGGGGTAACTACCGAGCAGTACTTC.